One TCR beta chain is described in this entry. Its target antigen remains unknown. One base away there is no much larger clone; base qualities are not given. The data are from a study of beta chain features in type 1 diabetes (dated by TCRdb to between 2018 and 2020). Regarding the research as a whole: Mean age, gender distribution, total cell number and subset yield were not different between patients and healthy donors. A total of roughly 98,000,000 sorted cells were examined across all samples, and a strong correlation was observed between cell number per subset and RNA yield. In the study, recently diagnosed type 1 diabetes patients and matched healthy donors were compared on the TCRB repertoires of their sorted circulating CD4+ T cell subsets. Regulatory and stem cell-like memory subsets were obtained from only 8 patients and about eight healthy donors, while naive and central memory subsets were obtained from all 30 or so donors. Broader findings and caveats from the paper: PCR may preferentially amplify shorter templates, but because patient and control samples were amplified and corrected together, any resulting skew would affect both groups equally. Patients with type 1 diabetes made fewer insertions and deleted more nucleotides at VDJ recombination sites, implying thymic rearrangement abnormalities. Naive, central memory and regulatory TCRB repertoires appeared to be more similar among patients than among healthy donors. Type 1 diabetes patients showed a moderate but significant shortening of TCRB CDR3 length in all four CD4+ subsets. Sequencing cDNA rather than genomic DNA could over-represent highly expressing activated cells, although activation and CD3 levels did not differ between groups. Because the HLA sub-analyses included only small numbers of individuals, any influence of HLA type on TCRB rearrangement was left unresolved.

Taken from cysteine to phenylalanine, the CDR3 has 15 residues. This entry keeps only the CDR3 DNA: 45 bases, framed from base 1. The germline V gene gives CDR1 as MDHEN and CDR2 as SYDVKM. Deletion took 6 bases off V and 3 bases off J, with a span of 17 bases between the germline ends. Each donor gave one peripheral blood draw, roughly 110 mL on average, collected into heparinised tubes. Using a panel that included CD45RO, CCR7, CD25, CD127, CD95 and CD27, naive, central memory, regulatory and stem cell-like memory CD4+ T cells were sorted on a BD FACSAria II. Every sorted population had a purity above 95%. PBMCs were isolated immediately by Lymphoprep density gradient centrifugation and stained directly without culture. To minimize batch effects, samples were stained and sorted in pairs, one healthy donor with one patient per experiment. The entire amount of isolated RNA was reverse transcribed using the High Capacity cDNA Reverse Transcription Kit, so the sequenced TCRB transcripts were expressed ones. Deep immunoSEQ sequencing was performed on naive, central memory and regulatory T cell samples, with an average of about 3.6 million total reads per sample. Sorted cells were lysed in RLT buffer and RNA was extracted with DNase-treated RNeasy Micro or Mini kits, depending on cell number. To prevent cross-contamination, each cell subset was processed individually, whereas patient and healthy donor samples were processed jointly. Using the immunoSEQ multiplex PCR, TCRB sequences were amplified from cDNA into 87-bp fragments spanning the CDR3 region. Amplicons were sequenced on the Illumina HiSeq platform. The authors' analysis ran thus. Synthetic template baselines were used to correct PCR bias computationally, reads within Hamming distance 2 were collapsed, and singletons that could not be merged were discarded. Reads were aligned to IMGT to assign V, D and J genes, CDR3 length, and insertions or deletions at six rearrangement sites. Within each subset, clonotype counts were normalized to sorted cell number, and only after that were true diversity and Gini coefficients computed with the tcR R package. The overlap coefficient, calculated on TCRB nucleotide sequences, was used to quantify repertoire sharing. Out-of-frame TCRB sequences from naive cells were analyzed to stand in for the pre-selection repertoire. This immuneACCESS table, as held by TCRdb, lists in-frame sequences with V and J called but not all clones. Of the missing ones, under half trace to an unresolved V gene in checked studies; the others have no known cause. Clone size and the V and J calls come from that table; the DNA yielded D and trimming. The sample table shows about 620,000 clones, and roughly a sixth are seen once. Of the sample, about 0.097% is held by the ten largest clones.

This receptor was taken from a man aged 18 to 29 in good health. The sample comprised naive CD4+ T cells from blood. The intended sense of this specimen's cell subset or site label: true naive CD4+ T cells. The rearranged chain carries TRBV28 and TRBJ1-2; the D gene cannot be resolved reliably. The DNA sequence is as follows: TGTGCCAGCAGCCCGGGAAAGGGAACATACTATGGCTACACCTTC. The resulting protein is CASSPGKGTYYGYTF.